This is a list of T cell receptor beta chains from one sample in a study of cytomegalovirus exposure and HLA in healthy donors. Sequencing used immunoSEQ multiplex PCR; TCRdb keeps in-frame clones, though not all of them. The table has 180,000 or so clones, roughly 74% seen once; the top ten hold 2.9%. Sequences were obtained from PBMCs. The receptor set was obtained from a female donor in good health and CMV-seronegative. Both conserved end residues are part of each CDR3. A D gene is named only where the DNA matches it firmly. Part of the rows lack a size; the others show once, few, many or a class for expanded clones.

j_gene	d_gene	abundance	v_gene	CDR3nt	CDR3aa
TRBJ2-3	TRBD2	.	TRBV9	TGTGCCAGCAGCGGGAAAGCAGCGGGGGGCCCCACAGATACGCAGTATTTT	CASSGKAAGGPTDTQYF
TRBJ2-3	.	.	TRBV2	TGTGCCAGCAAGCGGTTCACAGATACGCAGTATTTT	CASKRFTDTQYF
TRBJ2-3	TRBD2	.	TRBV6-6	TGTGCCAGCAGTTACGGACTAGCGGGAGCCTCAGATACGCAGTATTTT	CASSYGLAGASDTQYF
TRBJ1-1	TRBD1	few	TRBV10-3	TGTGCCATCAGTGGGGACAGGGGGCGGGCTTTCTTT	CAISGDRGRAFF
TRBJ2-2	TRBD2	.	TRBV28	TGTGCCAGCAGTTTATTGGGCGGGAGAAACACCGGGGAGCTGTTTTTT	CASSLLGGRNTGELFF
TRBJ2-7	.	.	TRBV6-5	TGTGCCAGCAGTTACGGGCTACCCTACGAGCAGTACTTC	CASSYGLPYEQYF
TRBJ2-1	.	few	TRBV14	TGTGCCAGCAGCCAAGATAGCAGGACTCCCTACAATGAGCAGTTCTTC	CASSQDSRTPYNEQFF
TRBJ2-7	.	few	TRBV6-5	TGTGCCAGCAGTTCGACCACCACCGACTATCTCGAGCAGTACTTC	CASSSTTTDYLEQYF
TRBJ1-1	TRBD1	.	TRBV6-1	TGTGCCAGCAGTAGGGACAGGGGGTGGACTGAAGCTTTCTTT	CASSRDRGWTEAFF
TRBJ1-2	.	.	TRBV5-5	TGTGCCAGCAGCCCGGCGGGGTCCGGGGGCTACACCTTC	CASSPAGSGGYTF
TRBJ2-5	.	.	TRBV7-9	TGTGCCAGCAGCTCCAAGGGGCTTTGGGAGACCCAGTACTTC	CASSSKGLWETQYF
TRBJ2-1	TRBD2	.	TRBV18	TGTGCCAGCTCACCGGGACTAGCGGGGACCAATGAGCAGTTCTTC	CASSPGLAGTNEQFF